The 9 T cell receptor beta chains below were found in one sample sequenced in a study of T cell repertoires and HLA-DP antigens. Only in-frame clones appear in the TCRdb table, and some are missing; sequencing was by immunoSEQ multiplex PCR. Altogether some 120,000 clones are present, 85% to 95% being singletons, with the ten largest covering approximately 0.25%. Their specific antigens are unknown. Specimen: CD4+ T cells from PBMCs. The receptors originated from a woman under 30 in good health and CMV-seronegative.

The rearrangement links TRBV7-9 to TRBJ2-1; TRBD2 aligns across 9 bases. V lost 5 bases and J lost 6; bases outside the gene matches: 14. CDR3 length: 17 residues. Germline V gene lookup returns CDR1 SEHNR and CDR2 FQNEAQ (reference sequence). As DNA, the CDR3 is TGTGCCAGCAGCACTAAGGGGCGGGAGGGCCCAGGCAATGAGCAGTTCTTC. Amino acid sequence: CASSTKGREGPGNEQFF.

The chain combines TRBV19 with TRBJ1-1; perhaps TRBD1 as D (5 bases). This CDR3 is 15 amino acids long. Germline V gene data show CDR1 as LNHDA and CDR2 as SQIVND (reference sequence). V lost 1 base and J 1 base, leaving 10 bases between the germline ends. CDR3 in amino acids: CASSIGRGSNTEAFF. In DNA form, the CDR3 reads TGTGCCAGTAGTATAGGACGGGGCTCGAACACTGAAGCTTTCTTT. Complete variable domain (other parts from reference TRBV19 and TRBJ1-1): DGGITQSPKYLFRKEGQNVTLSCEQNLNHDAMYWYRQDPGQGLRLIYYSQIVNDFQKGDIAEGYSVSREKKESFPLTVTSAQKNPTAFYLCASSIGRGSNTEAFFGQGTRLTVV.

The V gene is TRBV7-3, the J gene TRBJ2-2; D may be TRBD1 or TRBD2 (5 bases each). V was clipped by 6 bases and J by 0 bases, with 11 bases between them. The CDR3 extends over 15 amino acids. Germline lookup yields CDR1 SGHTA and CDR2 FQGTGA. The CDR3 region has the DNA TGTGCCAGCAGGTTCGGGACGGCGAACACCGGGGAGCTGTTTTTT. Protein sequence: CASRFGTANTGELFF.

This chain uses TRBV4-1 with TRBJ1-4, with TRBD1 matching over 9 bases. The ends lost 3 bases at V and 8 bases at J; junction bases unmatched: 7. The CDR3 contains 15 residues. Germline V lookup: CDR1 MGHRA, CDR2 YSYEKL. The CDR3 nucleotides are TGCGCCAGCAGCCAGCCCGGGACAGGGTACGAAAAACTGTTTTTT. As protein: CASSQPGTGYEKLFF.

This chain joins TRBV28 and TRBJ2-6; 7 positions match TRBD1. The V gene end was trimmed by 5 bases and the J gene end by 0 bases; junction bases not matched to a gene: 7. This CDR3 comprises 17 residues. Germline V CDR1 and CDR2: MDHEN, SYDVKM. The CDR3 loop reads CASSDRDGYSGANVLTF. Here the CDR3 DNA reads TGTGCCAGCAGTGACAGGGACGGTTACTCTGGGGCCAACGTCCTGACTTTC.

The gene calls are TRBV10-3 and TRBJ2-3; the match to TRBD1 covers 8 bases. With 6 bases clipped from V and 0 bases from J, the junction kept 2 bases outside the gene matches. This CDR3 has 14 residues. Germline assignment: CDR1 ENHRY and CDR2 SYGVKD. The CDR3 bases are TGTGCCATCAGGAGGACAGGGAGCACAGATACGCAGTATTTT. Translated, it gives CAIRRTGSTDTQYF.

The V call is TRBV5-4, the J call TRBJ2-7; D ambiguous. The CDR3 runs 16 residues. The V end lost 3 bases, the J end lost 4 bases, and 20 bases lay between the germline ends. CDR1 SGHNT and CDR2 YYREEE come from the germline V gene (reference sequence). The CDR3 region is CASSSKERPTNYEQYV. CDR3 sequence (DNA): TGTGCCAGCAGCTCGAAGGAGCGCCCCACCAATTACGAGCAGTACGTC.

The CDR3 DNA follows: TGCGCCAGCAGCTTGCTTGCGTCAGCTCAAGAGACCCAGTACTTC. It translates to CASSLLASAQETQYF. V usage is TRBV5-1 and J usage is TRBJ2-5; D not certain. CDR3 size: 15 residues. The germline V gene has CDR1 SGHRS and CDR2 YFSETQ. The ends were cut back, 1 base at V and 2 bases at J, with 12 bases in the middle.

The sample holds a few counts of this clone. The V call is TRBV28, the J call TRBJ2-1; D perhaps matches TRBD1 (6 bases). This CDR3 spans 17 amino acids. Trimming left V 6 bases short and J 0 bases short, with 18 bases between. The germline V gene has CDR1 MDHEN and CDR2 SYDVKM. The CDR3 region has the DNA TGTGCCAGCAGCACTCGGACAGCTGAGAGCTCCTACAATGAGCAGTTCTTC. It yields the protein CASSTRTAESSYNEQFF. The full variable domain, in which reference TRBV28 and TRBJ2-1 provide the parts outside the CDR3, is DVKVTQSSRYLVKRTGEKVFLECVQDMDHENMFWYRQDPGLGLRLIYFSYDVKMKEKGDIPEGYSVSREKKERFSLILESASTNQTSMYLCASSTRTAESSYNEQFFGPGTRLTVL.